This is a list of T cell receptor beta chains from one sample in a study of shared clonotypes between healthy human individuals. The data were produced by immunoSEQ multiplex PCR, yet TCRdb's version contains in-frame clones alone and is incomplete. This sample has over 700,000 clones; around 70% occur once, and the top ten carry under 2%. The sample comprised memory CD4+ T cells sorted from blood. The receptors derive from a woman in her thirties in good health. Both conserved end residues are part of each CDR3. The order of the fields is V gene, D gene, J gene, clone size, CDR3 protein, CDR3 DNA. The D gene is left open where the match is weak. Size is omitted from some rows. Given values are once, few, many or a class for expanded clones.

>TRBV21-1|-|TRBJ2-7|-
CASSKEKGIVSADSYEQYF
TGTGCCAGCAGCAAAGAAAAGGGTATAGTTTCCGCGGATTCCTACGAGCAGTACTTC
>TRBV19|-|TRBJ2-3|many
CASSKEWWDTQYF
TGTGCCAGTAGTAAGGAGTGGTGGGATACGCAGTATTTT
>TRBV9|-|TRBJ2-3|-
CASSGGDFGTDTQYF
TGTGCCAGCAGCGGTGGGGACTTCGGCACAGATACGCAGTATTTT
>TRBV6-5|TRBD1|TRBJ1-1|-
CASIPGTGGTEAFF
TGTGCCAGCATCCCCGGGACAGGGGGGACTGAAGCTTTCTTT
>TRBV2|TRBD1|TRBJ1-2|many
CVLNRGPGGYTF
TGTGTCTTAAACAGGGGGCCGGGAGGCTACACCTTC
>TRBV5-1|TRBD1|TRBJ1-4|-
CASSSQGAYEKLFF
TGCGCCAGCAGCTCGCAGGGGGCATATGAAAAACTGTTTTTT
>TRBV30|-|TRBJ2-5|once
CAWSAGGETQYF
TGTGCCTGGAGTGCGGGTGGAGAGACCCAGTACTTC
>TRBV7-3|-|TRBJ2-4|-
CASSPNPVEHIQYF
TGTGCCAGCAGCCCCAATCCAGTAGAGCACATTCAGTACTTC
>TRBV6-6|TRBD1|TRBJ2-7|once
CASSPGGYEQYF
TGTGCCAGCAGTCCAGGGGGATACGAGCAGTACTTC
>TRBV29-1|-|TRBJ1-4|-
CSVAGTLGEKLFF
TGCAGCGTTGCCGGGACCCTTGGGGAAAAACTGTTTTTT
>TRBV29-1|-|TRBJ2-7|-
CSVGRSNIFHEQYF
TGCAGCGTTGGGCGATCCAATATATTCCACGAGCAGTACTTC
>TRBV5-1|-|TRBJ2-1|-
CASSLTVNEQFF
TGCGCCAGCAGCCTGACAGTCAATGAGCAGTTCTTC
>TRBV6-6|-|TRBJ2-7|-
CASSPQDSSYEQYF
TGTGCCAGCAGCCCTCAAGACAGCTCCTACGAGCAGTACTTC
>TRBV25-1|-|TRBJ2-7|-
CASSSPGRYEQYF
TGTGCCAGCAGTTCCCCAGGCCGCTACGAGCAGTACTTC
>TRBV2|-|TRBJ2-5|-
CASSVVETQYF
TGTGCCAGCAGTGTGGTTGAGACCCAGTACTTC
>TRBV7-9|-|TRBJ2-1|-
CASSLVGNEQFF
TGTGCCAGCAGCTTAGTGGGAAATGAGCAGTTCTTC
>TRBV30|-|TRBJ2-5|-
CAWSVRSSMETQYF
TGTGCCTGGAGTGTACGGTCTTCGATGGAGACCCAGTACTTC
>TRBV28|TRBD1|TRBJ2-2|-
CASSAPGQGALIGTGELFF
TGTGCCAGCAGTGCACCGGGACAGGGGGCGCTGATTGGCACCGGGGAGCTGTTTTTT
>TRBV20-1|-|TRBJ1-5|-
CSAGERGLQHF
TGCAGTGCTGGCGAGAGGGGTCTCCAGCATTTT